These 19 T cell receptor beta chains share one sample of origin, sequenced in a study of blood T cell repertoires in COVID-19. The data were produced by immunoSEQ multiplex PCR, yet TCRdb's version contains in-frame clones alone and is incomplete. This table holds over 200,000 clones, approximately 83% found once. Material: peripheral blood. The receptors originated from a woman aged 25 to 39 with COVID-19, enrolled during active disease.

The V and J genes are TRBV11-2 and TRBJ2-6; unclear D gene. CDR3 length equals 13 residues. Trimming stripped 1 base from V and 7 bases from J, with 5 bases between. Germline V lookup: CDR1 SGHAT, CDR2 FQNNGV. The CDR3 region is CASSLGAANVLTF. The CDR3 DNA is TGTGCCAGCAGCTTAGGGGCCGCCAACGTCCTGACTTTC.

This chain links TRBV2 with TRBJ1-2; the D gene is possibly TRBD1 (5 bases). The CDR3 covers 13 residues. Germline lookup yields CDR1 SNHLY and CDR2 FYNNEI. Trimming stripped 11 bases from V and 3 bases from J, with 16 bases between. CDR3: CAGSRGRDYGYTF. For the CDR3, the DNA is TGTGCCGGTAGTAGGGGTCGTGACTATGGCTACACCTTC.

Here the CDR3 reads CASKTTGGFNYGYTF. For the CDR3, the DNA is TGTGCCAGCAAAACAACAGGGGGCTTCAACTATGGCTACACCTTC. V gene TRBV2 combines with J gene TRBJ1-2; 9 positions agree with TRBD1. The CDR3 consists of 15 residues. Germline V gene data show CDR1 as SNHLY and CDR2 as FYNNEI. J gave up 2 bases and V 7 bases, and 8 bases lay outside the gene matches.

The rearrangement links TRBV5-6 to TRBJ1-1, with 7 nucleotides matching TRBD1. The CDR3 has 13 residues. Germline values: CDR1 SGHDT, CDR2 YYEEEE. V shed 4 bases and J 6 bases; nucleotides not matched to a gene: 6. Written as DNA, the CDR3 is TGTGCCAGCAGCATATTGCAGGGGGCTGAAGCTTTCTTT. Encoded protein: CASSILQGAEAFF.

This sequence joins TRBV5-6 and TRBJ1-2, with 8 bases matching TRBD1. The V segment lost 8 bases and the J segment 8 bases; nucleotides outside the gene matches: 11. CDR3 length equals 13 residues. CDR1 and CDR2 (germline): SGHDT, YYEEEE. The DNA for the CDR3 is TGTGCCAGTTACCCCAGGGGGCGGGGCGGCTACACCTTC. Its translation is CASYPRGRGGYTF.

J is TRBJ1-6 and V is TRBV9, with D unclear. This CDR3 comprises 14 residues. The germline V gene encodes CDR1 SGDLS and CDR2 YYNGEE. V was shortened by 5 bases and J by 5 bases, with 11 bases between the two germline ends. The CDR3 loop is CASSGRQDNSPLHF. In DNA, the CDR3 is TGTGCCAGCAGTGGGAGGCAGGATAATTCACCCCTCCACTTT.

The rearrangement links TRBV30 to TRBJ2-1; weak D call: TRBD1 (6 bases). The V end was cut by 4 bases, the J end by 6 bases, with 13 bases between. CDR3 length: 13 amino acids. Germline V gene lookup returns CDR1 GTSNPN and CDR2 SVGIG (reference sequence). This CDR3 reads CAWISGTLNEQFF. The CDR3 DNA is TGTGCCTGGATCTCCGGGACACTCAATGAGCAGTTCTTC.

This sequence joins TRBV4-3 and TRBJ2-1; 8 nucleotides line up with TRBD2. With 0 bases clipped from V and 2 bases from J, the junction kept 9 bases outside the gene matches. From germline, CDR1 is LGHNA and CDR2 YSLEER. The CDR3 extends over 18 amino acids. CDR3 in DNA: TGCGCCAGCAGCCAAGAGGACCCCCAGCGGGAGCCCTACAATGAGCAGTTCTTC. It encodes CASSQEDPQREPYNEQFF.

The V call is TRBV19, the J call TRBJ1-2; the D is unclear. Germline V gives CDR1 LNHDA, CDR2 SQIVND (reference sequence). CDR3 length equals 16 residues. V dropped 6 bases and J dropped 1 base, with 18 bases sitting between them. Written as DNA, the CDR3 is TGTGCCAGTAGCGGCTCCGAGGCCCAATTTAACTATGGCTACACCTTC. This gives the protein CASSGSEAQFNYGYTF.

The chain couples TRBV30 to TRBJ1-1, with TRBD1 matching over 7 bases. Germline-derived CDR1 and CDR2 are GTSNPN and SVGIG (reference sequence). The CDR3 length is 15 residues. V shed 1 base, J shed 5 bases, and the junction held 10 bases outside the gene matches. The chain's CDR3 is CAWSAGSGGSTEAFF. CDR3 bases: TGTGCCTGGAGTGCCGGATCAGGGGGAAGTACTGAAGCTTTCTTT.

The genes are TRBV9 and TRBJ1-3; no firm D call. Germline V gives CDR1 SGDLS, CDR2 YYNGEE. V was cut by 0 bases and J by 0 bases, with 4 bases left in between. The CDR3 spans 14 residues. CDR3 region: CASSVANSGNTIYF. The CDR3 DNA follows: TGTGCCAGCAGCGTAGCTAACTCTGGAAACACCATATATTTT.

The chain carries TRBV5-1 and TRBJ2-5; tentative D call: TRBD1 (6 bases). Looked up from germline, CDR1 is SGHRS and CDR2 is YFSETQ. Trimming shortened V by 5 bases and J by 0 bases, and 11 bases separated the two germline ends. CDR3 size: 14 residues. CDR3 in amino acids: CASSVGQNQETQYF. The CDR3 nucleotides are TGCGCCAGCAGTGTGGGACAAAACCAAGAGACCCAGTACTTC.

The chain combines TRBV27 with TRBJ2-2, with 8 bases identical to TRBD2. The CDR3 covers 16 residues. In germline, CDR1 is MNHEY, CDR2 SMNVEV (reference sequence). V lost 5 bases and J lost 3; bases outside the gene matches: 8. The CDR3 protein is CASSGISGIDTGELFF. Here the CDR3 DNA reads TGTGCCAGCAGTGGTATTAGCGGGATAGACACCGGGGAGCTGTTTTTT.

V gene TRBV30 combines with J gene TRBJ2-7; a possible D gene is TRBD1 (5 bases). The CDR3 is made up of 13 amino acids. Germline lookup yields CDR1 GTSNPN and CDR2 SVGIG (reference sequence). Trimming pared 5 bases from V and 6 bases from J, leaving 17 bases between. Here the CDR3 reads CAWALGQAAEQYF. For the CDR3, the DNA is TGTGCCTGGGCCCTGGGGCAGGCGGCCGAGCAGTACTTC.

This chain connects TRBV18 to TRBJ1-2, with a possible D match to TRBD1 (5 bases). The CDR3 totals 15 residues. Germline assignment: CDR1 KGHSH and CDR2 LQKENI. Trimming pared 3 bases from V and 7 bases from J, leaving 18 bases between. CDR3 sequence: CASSPRNRPRGGYTF. CDR3 DNA sequence: TGTGCCAGCTCACCTCGTAACAGGCCAAGGGGTGGCTACACCTTC. The complete variable domain, with remaining parts taken from reference TRBV18 and TRBJ1-2, reads NAGVMQNPRHLVRRRGQEARLRCSPMKGHSHVYWYRQLPEEGLKFMVYLQKENIIDESGMPKERFSAEFPKEGPSILRIQQVVRGDSAAYFCASSPRNRPRGGYTFGSGTRLTVV.

V gene TRBV5-6 combines with J gene TRBJ1-4; D is ambiguous. CDR1 SGHDT and CDR2 YYEEEE come from the germline V gene. This CDR3 is 14 amino acids long. Trimming cost V 3 bases and J 5 bases, with 11 bases left between them. The CDR3 DNA sequence: TGTGCCAGCAGCTCCGGGAGCCCAAATGAAAAACTGTTTTTT. This sequence encodes CASSSGSPNEKLFF.

The chain combines TRBV27 with TRBJ1-1; D is unclear. The CDR3 is 13 residues long. V lost 4 bases and J lost 5, with 11 bases in between. Per the germline V gene, CDR1 is MNHEY and CDR2 is SMNVEV (reference sequence). The CDR3, as DNA: TGTGCCAGCAGTTCAAGAAGGCGGACTGAAGCTTTCTTT. It translates to CASSSRRRTEAFF.

The chain joins TRBV3-1 (or the pseudogene TRBV3-2) to TRBJ1-6; the D gene is possibly TRBD1 (5 bases). The CDR3 length is 18 residues. V lost 1 base and J lost 9, with 22 bases in between. The germline CDR1 and CDR2 sequences are LGHDT and YNNKEL (reference sequence). DNA for the CDR3: TGTGCCAGCAGCCAAGGGACGACAGTTACTTCACGAGGTTCACCCCTCCACTTT. It codes for CASSQGTTVTSRGSPLHF.

The chain uses TRBV6-5 and TRBJ1-2; 9 bases are shared with TRBD1. The V gene's germline CDR1 is MNHEY and CDR2 SVGAGI. The CDR3 runs 15 residues. Trimming removed 4 bases from V and 3 bases from J; junction bases left unmatched: 6. For the CDR3, the DNA is TGTGCCAGCAGTTTGGACAGGGGTTTCTACTATGGCTACACCTTC. Its protein product is CASSLDRGFYYGYTF.